This T cell receptor beta chain originates from a study of blood T cell repertoires in COVID-19. Study details: COVID-19 samples from acute and convalescent phases originated in the United States, Italy and Spain. T cells, B-cell-depleted T cells, or PBMCs supplied cDNA or gDNA.

The CDR3 length is 14 residues. CDR1 and CDR2 from the germline V gene are MDHEN and SYDVKM. The V end lost 5 bases, the J end lost 0 bases, and 11 bases lay between the germline ends. In the source study's methods: Estimated nucleated cell counts came from reference gene primer amplification. Clones were read by immunoSEQ multiplex PCR, and TCRdb kept only the in-frame ones, dropping some. The D gene and trimming were derived from the DNA, and the V and J assignments and clone size from that table. The data contain over 200,000 clones, approximately 84% of them seen just once; the ten biggest clones take up roughly 2%.

The TCR originated in a man aged 40-49 years with active or convalescent COVID-19. The chain employs TRBV28 and TRBJ2-7, with D possibly being TRBD1 (5 bases). Sequenced sample: peripheral blood. CDR3: CASSLRVPSYEQYF. The CDR3 nucleotides read TGTGCCAGCAGTCTCAGGGTACCCTCCTACGAGCAGTACTTC.